This is a list of T cell receptor beta chains from one sample in a study of blood T cell repertoires in COVID-19. The table came from immunoSEQ multiplex PCR; TCRdb's copy has only in-frame clones and leaves some out. The sample lists over 150,000 clones, 70% to 90% occurring once. The sample consisted of peripheral blood. The receptors here all came from a woman between 55 and 75 years old with COVID-19, enrolled during active disease. The CDR3 runs from the conserved cysteine through the conserved F or W. D genes are given only for firm matches. Some rows mark clone size as missing; the rest say once, few, many or name a class of expanded clone.

v_call	cdr3_length	clone_size	d_call	j_call	cdr3_aa
TRBV7-8	14	NA	NA	TRBJ2-7	CASSLADRNYEQYF
TRBV7-8	17	NA	TRBD1	TRBJ1-1	CASSLAQGAVKNTEAFF
TRBV3-1/TRBV3-2	13	NA	TRBD1	TRBJ2-1	CASSQDWTGVWFF
TRBV5-4	16	NA	TRBD1	TRBJ1-4	CASSLYRDRGEEKLFF
TRBV3-1/TRBV3-2	13	once	TRBD1	TRBJ1-2	CASSRGQGEGYTF
TRBV3-1/TRBV3-2	14	NA	NA	TRBJ2-5	CASSPPGTPETQYF
TRBV3-1/TRBV3-2	14	NA	NA	TRBJ2-5	CASSQDSGSETQYF
TRBV15	17	NA	TRBD1	TRBJ2-3	CATSRPTGGSGTDTQYF
TRBV29-1	12	NA	TRBD1	TRBJ1-5	CSAGTGEQPQHF
TRBV5-1	20	NA	TRBD1	TRBJ2-5	CASSRTEGQGGSPRSETQYF
TRBV9	15	NA	NA	TRBJ1-1	CASSQQGIQNTEAFF
TRBV7-9	16	NA	NA	TRBJ2-1	CASSGAGRQIYNEQFF
TRBV30	15	NA	TRBD1	TRBJ1-1	CAWSAPGQGITEAFF
TRBV11-2	16	NA	TRBD2	TRBJ2-7	CASSLVPSGSIYEQYF
TRBV5-1	22	NA	TRBD2	TRBJ2-1	CASSYWALVGLAGDSSYNEQFF
TRBV5-1	16	NA	TRBD2	TRBJ2-5	CASSPPSGGLQETQYF
TRBV12-3/TRBV12-4	12	NA	NA	TRBJ2-7	CASSRATGEQYF
TRBV6-5	15	NA	TRBD1	TRBJ1-5	CASRSTGGRNQPQHF